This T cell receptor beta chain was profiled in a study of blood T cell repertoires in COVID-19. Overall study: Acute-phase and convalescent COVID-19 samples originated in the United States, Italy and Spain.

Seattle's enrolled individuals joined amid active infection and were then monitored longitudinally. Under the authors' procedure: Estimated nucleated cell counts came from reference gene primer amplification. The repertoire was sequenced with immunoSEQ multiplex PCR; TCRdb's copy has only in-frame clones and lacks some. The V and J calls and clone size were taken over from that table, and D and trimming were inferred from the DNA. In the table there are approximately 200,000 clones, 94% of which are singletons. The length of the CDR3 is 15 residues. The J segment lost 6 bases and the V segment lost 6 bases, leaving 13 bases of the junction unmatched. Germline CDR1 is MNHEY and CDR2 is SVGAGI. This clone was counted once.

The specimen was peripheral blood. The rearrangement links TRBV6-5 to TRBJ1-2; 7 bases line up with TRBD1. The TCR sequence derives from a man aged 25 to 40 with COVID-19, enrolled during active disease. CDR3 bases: TGTGCCAGCAGCCGAACTCGGGGGACAGCGAATGGCTACACCTTC. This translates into CASSRTRGTANGYTF.